A single sample gave rise to the 10 T cell receptor beta chains below, sequenced in a study of regulatory T cells in long-lasting Graves disease (dated by TCRdb to 2020 to 2022). What this sample's time point label stands for: newly diagnosed GD, antithyroid drugs for less than 3 months. For both TCR sequencing and RNA sequencing, RNA was extracted from PBMCs in TRIzol. Libraries were made using multiplex PCR. For sequencing, an Illumina HiSeq 4000 was employed. iRepertoire HTBI primers and Arm-PCR amplification of CDR3 regions were used to construct TCR beta libraries. Starting from the raw public reads, TCRdb applied fastp trimming at Q25, assembled clones with MiXCR and retained in-frame beta chains. Duplicate CDR3 protein sequences are folded into a single record with the most common DNA and genes. The sample includes around 250,000 distinct CDR3 sequences, with 20% to 25% observed a single time. The ten largest clonotypes hold about 15% of the sample.

Source: peripheral blood mononuclear cells (PBMCs), taken at new diagnosis, from a patient treated with antithyroid drugs. The receptor set was obtained from a female donor with Graves disease.

In this sample, this clonotype turned up many times. The rearrangement links TRBV12-3 or TRBV12-4 to TRBJ1-5; D is ambiguous. The CDR3 covers 14 residues. The ends were cut back, 7 bases at V and 0 bases at J, with 10 bases in the middle. CDR3 loop: CASTMTASNQPQHF. As DNA, the CDR3 is TGTGCCAGCACCATGACGGCTAGCAATCAGCCCCAGCATTTT.

This clonotype was found a few times. It may be a read error: a sequence one base away is much more abundant. The J gene is TRBJ2-3, the V gene TRBV20-1, with D unclear. Deletions cut 8 bases from V and 2 bases from J, with 11 bases between. This CDR3 spans 12 amino acids. The germline V gene encodes CDR1 DFQATT and CDR2 SNEGSKA (reference sequence). The CDR3 region is CSTVKDTDTQYF. CDR3 in DNA: TGCAGTACGGTGAAGGACACAGATACGCAGTATTTT.

This clonotype has just a few counts. In DNA form, the CDR3 reads TGTGCCACCTCTCCCCCGAGTAATGAAAAACTGTTTTTT. Translating it yields CATSPPSNEKLFF. The chain is built from TRBV15 and TRBJ1-4; D is unclear. The CDR3 runs to 13 residues. Germline V CDR1 and CDR2: LNHNV, YYDKDF (reference sequence). V lost 8 bases, J lost 4 bases, and 11 bases lay in between.

The gene calls are TRBV7-9 and TRBJ2-1; tentative D call: TRBD2 (7 bases). Trimming took off 4 bases at V and 8 bases at J, with 15 bases between the two ends. CDR3 length equals 14 residues. In germline, CDR1 is SEHNR, CDR2 FQNEAQ (reference sequence). The CDR3 sequence is CASSYSGGAHEQFF. In DNA, the CDR3 is TGTGCCAGCAGCTATAGTGGGGGGGCCCATGAGCAGTTCTTC.

The table lists this clonotype with many counts. The chain's CDR3 is CASSFSGTGGSPLHF. As DNA, the CDR3 is TGTGCCAGCAGTTTTTCCGGGACAGGGGGTTCACCCCTCCACTTT. The rearrangement links TRBV27 to TRBJ1-6; 11 bases agree with TRBD1. In germline, CDR1 is MNHEY, CDR2 SMNVEV (reference sequence). The CDR3 has 15 amino acids. The ends lost 3 bases at V and 9 bases at J; junction bases unmatched: 4.

This clonotype was counted at least ten times. J is TRBJ1-2 and V is TRBV7-3; possibly TRBD1 for D (5 bases). Germline V gives CDR1 SGHTA, CDR2 FQGTGA. Trimming shortened V by 2 bases and J by 2 bases, and 18 bases separated the two germline ends. There are 17 residues in the CDR3. Written as DNA, the CDR3 is TGTGCCAGCAGCTTAGACGGGTCGACAGCCTTCAACTATGGCTACACCTTC. It is translated as CASSLDGSTAFNYGYTF.

Comment on this clonotype: Compared with germline, one end of the junction differs, possibly owing to a read error. This chain links TRBV11-2 with TRBJ2-3, with 7 bases identical to TRBD1. Near its end, the DNA agrees better with TRBJ2-1, so the J call may be wrong. The germline V gene has CDR1 SGHAT and CDR2 FQNNGV. The CDR3 is 15 residues long. The chain's CDR3 is CASGQDRDSYNKQFF. CDR3 in DNA: TGCGCCAGCGGCCAAGATCGGGACAGCTACAATAAGCAGTTCTTC.

At least ten counts were recorded for this clonotype. The chain has TRBV4-3 and TRBJ2-2; D remains ambiguous. V gave up 0 bases and J gave up 3 bases, with 5 bases separating them. The germline CDR1 and CDR2 sequences are LGHNA and YSLEER. CDR3 length equals 14 residues. In DNA, the CDR3 is TGCGCCAGCAGCCAAGACGCTTACACCGGGGAGCTGTTTTTT. Translated, it gives CASSQDAYTGELFF.

This clonotype has a count of ten or more. CDR3 loop: CASSPGTGRETQYF. CDR3 sequence (DNA): TGTGCCAGCAGCCCCGGGACAGGGAGGGAGACCCAGTACTTC. The rearrangement links TRBV12-3 or TRBV12-4 to TRBJ2-5; TRBD1 agrees at 9 bases. Trimming took 6 bases from V and 5 from J; bases not matched to a gene: 7. The CDR3 extends over 14 amino acids.

The chain recombines TRBV24-1 with TRBJ2-3; 9 bases line up with TRBD2. Germline V gene data show CDR1 as KGHDR and CDR2 as SFDVKD. Germline trimming cut 0 bases from V and 2 bases from J; bases unmatched to any gene: 2. This CDR3 is 16 amino acids long. The CDR3 DNA reads TGTGCCACCAGTGATTTGCTAGCGGGAAACACAGATACGCAGTATTTT. Translated: CATSDLLAGNTDTQYF.